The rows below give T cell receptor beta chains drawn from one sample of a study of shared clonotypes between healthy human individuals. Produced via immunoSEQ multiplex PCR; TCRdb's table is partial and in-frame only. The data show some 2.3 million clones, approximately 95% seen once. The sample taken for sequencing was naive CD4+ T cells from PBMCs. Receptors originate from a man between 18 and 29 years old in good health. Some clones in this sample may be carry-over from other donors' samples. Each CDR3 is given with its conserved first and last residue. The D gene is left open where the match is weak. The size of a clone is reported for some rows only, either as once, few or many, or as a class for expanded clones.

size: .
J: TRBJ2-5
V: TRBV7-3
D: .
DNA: TGTGCCAGCAGCTTAATCTCAGGGTCCCAAGAGACCCAGTACTTC
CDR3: CASSLISGSQETQYF

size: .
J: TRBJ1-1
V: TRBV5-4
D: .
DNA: TGTGCCAGCAGCCGAGCCTACAGGGAGGTCACTGAAGCTTTCTTT
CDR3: CASSRAYREVTEAFF

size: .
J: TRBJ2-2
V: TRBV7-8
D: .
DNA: TGTGCCAGCAGCTTAGCGTCAGGCTCCGGGGAGCTGTTTTTT
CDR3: CASSLASGSGELFF

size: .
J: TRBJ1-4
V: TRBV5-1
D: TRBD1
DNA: TGCGCCAGCAGCTTGGAGCCGGGACAGGAAGAAAAACTGTTTTTT
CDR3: CASSLEPGQEEKLFF

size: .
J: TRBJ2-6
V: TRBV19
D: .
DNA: TGTGCCAGTACCCAAAGACACACTCCGACTGACCTGACTTTC
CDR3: CASTQRHTPTDLTF

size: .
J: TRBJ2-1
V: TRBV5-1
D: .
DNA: TGCGCCAGCAGCTTGGCGGCTAGCGAGTACAATGAGCAGTTCTTC
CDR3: CASSLAASEYNEQFF

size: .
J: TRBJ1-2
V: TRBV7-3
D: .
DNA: TGTGCCAGCAGCTTAGGCAGCTCAATAGCCCAAGGCTACACCTTC
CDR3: CASSLGSSIAQGYTF

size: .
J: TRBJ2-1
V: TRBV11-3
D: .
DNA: TGTGCCAGCAGCTTAGTACTTTCGCGGAGTGAGCAGTTCTTC
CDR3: CASSLVLSRSEQFF

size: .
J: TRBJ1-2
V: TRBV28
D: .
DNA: TGTGCCAGCAGACCCCCCGGCGGGTATGGCTACACCTTC
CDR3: CASRPPGGYGYTF

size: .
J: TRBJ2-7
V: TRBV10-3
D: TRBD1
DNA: TGTGCCATCGAGGGACAGGGGACACACTACGAGCAGTACTTC
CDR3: CAIEGQGTHYEQYF

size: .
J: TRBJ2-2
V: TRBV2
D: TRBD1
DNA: TGTGCCAGCAGTCGGACAGGGGTTGCCGGGGAGCTGTTTTTT
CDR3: CASSRTGVAGELFF

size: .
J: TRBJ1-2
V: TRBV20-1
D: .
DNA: TGCAGTACAATTCTCAGGGGCAACTACACCTTC
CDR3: CSTILRGNYTF

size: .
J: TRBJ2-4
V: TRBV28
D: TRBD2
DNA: TGTGCCAGCAGCCGCCGAGGGACTAGCGGGACCGCCAAAAACATTCAGTACTTC
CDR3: CASSRRGTSGTAKNIQYF

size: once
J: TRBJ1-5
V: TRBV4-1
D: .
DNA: TGCGCCAGCAGCCAATTGGGGGCGCCCCAGCATTTT
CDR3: CASSQLGAPQHF

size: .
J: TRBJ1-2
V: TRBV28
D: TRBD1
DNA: TGTGCCAGCAGTTTAGGGAGACAGGGTTTCTATGGCTACACCTTC
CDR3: CASSLGRQGFYGYTF

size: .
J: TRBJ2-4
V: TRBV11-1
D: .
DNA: TGTGCCAGCAGCTTAGAGGGGTCAGGGGCAGGGCCCAAAAACATTCAGTACTTC
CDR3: CASSLEGSGAGPKNIQYF

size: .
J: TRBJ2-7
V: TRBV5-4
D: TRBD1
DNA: TGTGCCAGCAGCGGCTCGGACAGGGGCGTATCCTACGAGCAGTACTTC
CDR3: CASSGSDRGVSYEQYF

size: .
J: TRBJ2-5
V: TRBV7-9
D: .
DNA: TGTGCCAGCAGCTTAAGGCGCCGGCCAGGACAAGAGACCCAGTACTTC
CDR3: CASSLRRRPGQETQYF

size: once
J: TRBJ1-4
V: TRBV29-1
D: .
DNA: TGCAGCGTTCGAGAGGCAAACGAAAAACTGTTTTTT
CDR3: CSVREANEKLFF

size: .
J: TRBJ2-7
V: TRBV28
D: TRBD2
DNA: TGTGCCAGCAGTGGGGCGGGAGGGTTCGGCGAGCAGTACTTC
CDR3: CASSGAGGFGEQYF

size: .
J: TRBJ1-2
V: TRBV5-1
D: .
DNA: TGCGCCAGCAGCTTGACGTTCGGGGGATCGAATGGCTACACCTTC
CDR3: CASSLTFGGSNGYTF

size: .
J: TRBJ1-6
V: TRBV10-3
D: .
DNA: TGTGCCATCAGTGAGTCGGGTCAGGGGTATAATTCACCCCTCCACTTT
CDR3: CAISESGQGYNSPLHF

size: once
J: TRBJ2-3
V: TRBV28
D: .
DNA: TGTGCCAGCAGTTTCCCAGGGCTGGATACGCAGTATTTT
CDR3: CASSFPGLDTQYF

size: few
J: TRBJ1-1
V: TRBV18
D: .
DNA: TGTGCCAGCTCACCACTCCAAGACACTGAAGCTTTCTTT
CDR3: CASSPLQDTEAFF

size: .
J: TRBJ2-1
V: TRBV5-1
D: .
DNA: TGCGCCAGCAGTAGGTCTAGGACTGAGCAGTTCTTC
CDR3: CASSRSRTEQFF

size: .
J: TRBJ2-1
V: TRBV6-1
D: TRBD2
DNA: TGTGCCAGCACCACCAGCGGGAGCTCCTACAATGAGCAGTTCTTC
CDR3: CASTTSGSSYNEQFF

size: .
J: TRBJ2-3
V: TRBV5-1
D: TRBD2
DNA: TGCGCCAGCAGCGGGGGACTAGCGGGATCCGCAGATACGCAGTATTTT
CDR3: CASSGGLAGSADTQYF

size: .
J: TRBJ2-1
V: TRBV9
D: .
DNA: TGTGCCAGCAGCGCCAGCTGGGCACCTTACAATGAGCAGTTCTTC
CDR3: CASSASWAPYNEQFF

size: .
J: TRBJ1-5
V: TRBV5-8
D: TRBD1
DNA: TGTGCCAGCAGCTTGGGACAGGGGGCCTGGCAGCCCCAGCATTTT
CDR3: CASSLGQGAWQPQHF

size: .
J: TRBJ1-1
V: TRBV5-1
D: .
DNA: TGCGCCAGCAGCTCTGAGGCTTCATATAGCTGGGGCACTGAAGCTTTCTTT
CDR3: CASSSEASYSWGTEAFF

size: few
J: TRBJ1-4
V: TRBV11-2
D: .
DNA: TGTGCCAGCAGCTTAGAGGGGAGGAGGACTAATGAAAAACTGTTTTTT
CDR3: CASSLEGRRTNEKLFF

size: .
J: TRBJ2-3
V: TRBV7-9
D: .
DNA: TGTGCCAGCAGCTTAGCCGGGCCGGATACGCAGTATTTT
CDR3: CASSLAGPDTQYF

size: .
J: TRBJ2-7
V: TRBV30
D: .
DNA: TGTGCCTGGAGTGTAAGCGACGAGCAGTACTTC
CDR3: CAWSVSDEQYF

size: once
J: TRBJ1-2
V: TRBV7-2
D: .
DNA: TGTGCCAGCAGCAATAGGGACGGCGATAGGGGCTACACCTTC
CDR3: CASSNRDGDRGYTF

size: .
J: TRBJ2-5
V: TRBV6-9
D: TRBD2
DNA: TGTGCCAGTCCGGAGGCGGGAGCGGATGAGACCCAGTACTTC
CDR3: CASPEAGADETQYF

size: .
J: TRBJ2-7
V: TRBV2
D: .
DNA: TGTGCCAGCAGTGTCATCAACTACGAGCAGTACTTC
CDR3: CASSVINYEQYF

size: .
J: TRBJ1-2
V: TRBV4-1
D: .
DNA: TGCGCCAGCAGCCAAGGTAGGGCCCCCAGCGGGGGGACGCATGGCTACACCTTC
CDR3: CASSQGRAPSGGTHGYTF

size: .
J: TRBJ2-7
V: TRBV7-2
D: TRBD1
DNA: TGTGCCAGCAGCTTGGACAGGGAGTCCTACGAGCAGTACTTC
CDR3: CASSLDRESYEQYF

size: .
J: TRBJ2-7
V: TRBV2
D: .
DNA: TGTGCCAGCAGTGAATATCTAGGAATGGAGCAGTACTTC
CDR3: CASSEYLGMEQYF

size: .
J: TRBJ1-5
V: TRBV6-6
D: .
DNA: TGTGCCAGCAGGTCCCCCGGGGGGAGCAATCAGCCCCAGCATTTT
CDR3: CASRSPGGSNQPQHF

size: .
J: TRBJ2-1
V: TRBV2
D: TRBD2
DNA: TGTGCCAGCAGGCCCGGACTAGCGGGAGTCCGGGAGCAGTTCTTC
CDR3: CASRPGLAGVREQFF

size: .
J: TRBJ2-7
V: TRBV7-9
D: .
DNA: TGTGCCAGCAGCTATGGGAGTCGTACGGGCGAGCAGTACTTC
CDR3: CASSYGSRTGEQYF

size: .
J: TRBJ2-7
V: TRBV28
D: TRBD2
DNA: TGTGCCAGCAAAACTAGCGGTTTCTACGAGCAGTACTTC
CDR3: CASKTSGFYEQYF

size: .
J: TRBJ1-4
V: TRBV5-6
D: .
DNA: TGTGCCAGCAGCAACCTGCGGGGGGAAGAAAAACTGTTTTTT
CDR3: CASSNLRGEEKLFF

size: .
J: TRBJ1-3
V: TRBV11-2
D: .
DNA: TGTGCCAGCAGCCCTCGTTCTGGAAACACCATATATTTT
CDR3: CASSPRSGNTIYF

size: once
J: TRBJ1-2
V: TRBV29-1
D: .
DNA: TGCAGCGTTGAGGCGGGGAGCCCCTATAACTATGGCTACACCTTC
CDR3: CSVEAGSPYNYGYTF

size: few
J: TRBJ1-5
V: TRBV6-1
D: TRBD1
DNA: TGTGCCAGCAGTAGAGGACAGGTCAATCAGCCCCAGCATTTT
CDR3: CASSRGQVNQPQHF

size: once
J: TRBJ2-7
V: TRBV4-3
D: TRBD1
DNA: TGCGCCAGCAGCCAGGCCGACAGGGGAGCCTACGAGCAGTACTTC
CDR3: CASSQADRGAYEQYF

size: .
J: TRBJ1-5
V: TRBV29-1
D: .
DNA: TGCAGCGTTATGGGTGACAATCAGCCCCAGCATTTT
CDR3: CSVMGDNQPQHF

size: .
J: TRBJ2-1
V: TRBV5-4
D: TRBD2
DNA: TGTGCCAGCAGCAACCGACTAGCGGGAGTTTATGAGCAGTTCTTC
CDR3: CASSNRLAGVYEQFF